The present T cell receptor (beta chain) was sequenced within a study of cytomegalovirus exposure and HLA in healthy donors. The V and J ends lost 3 bases and 2 bases, in that order; junction bases with no gene match: 10. The CDR3 runs to 18 residues. The germline gives CDR1 MGHDK, CDR2 SYGVNS. Study-wide findings and caveats: Reported performance of the classifier showed diagnosis of cytomegalovirus status with high specificity and sensitivity.

13 Jbeta primers and 60 Vbeta primers were used for the PCR. This table comes from immunoSEQ multiplex PCR, and its TCRdb copy is limited to in-frame clones, with some not included. In the table there are approximately 190,000 clones, more than 75% of which are singletons. As for this clone: Its antigen is currently unknown.

Sequenced input: PBMCs. The rearrangement links TRBV25-1 to TRBJ1-5; the match to TRBD1 covers 10 bases. This TCR derives from a woman between 45 and 60 years old in good health and CMV-seropositive. CDR3 sequence (DNA): TGTGCCAGCAGTGACGCCGGGACAGGGGCGGGGGGCAATCAGCCCCAGCATTTT. It specifies CASSDAGTGAGGNQPQHF.